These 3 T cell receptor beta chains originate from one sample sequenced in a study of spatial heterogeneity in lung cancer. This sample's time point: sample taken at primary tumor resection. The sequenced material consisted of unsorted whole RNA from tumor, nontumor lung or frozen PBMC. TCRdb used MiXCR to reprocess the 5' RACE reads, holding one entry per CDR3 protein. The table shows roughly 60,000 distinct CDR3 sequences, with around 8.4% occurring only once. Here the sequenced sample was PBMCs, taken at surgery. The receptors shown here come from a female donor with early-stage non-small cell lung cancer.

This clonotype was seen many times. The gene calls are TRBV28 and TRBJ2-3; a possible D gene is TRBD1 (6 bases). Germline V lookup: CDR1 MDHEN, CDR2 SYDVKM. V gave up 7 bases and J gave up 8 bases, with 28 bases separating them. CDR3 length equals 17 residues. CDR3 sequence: CASTHRTHPIAQGTQYF. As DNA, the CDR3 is TGTGCCAGCACCCATCGGACCCACCCAATTGCACAGGGTACGCAGTATTTT.

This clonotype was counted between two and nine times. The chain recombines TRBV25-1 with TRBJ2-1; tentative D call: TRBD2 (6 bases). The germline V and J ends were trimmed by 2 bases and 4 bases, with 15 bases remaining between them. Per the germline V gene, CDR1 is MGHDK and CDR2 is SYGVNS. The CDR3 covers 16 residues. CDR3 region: CASSEEGTSSYNEQFF. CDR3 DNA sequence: TGTGCCAGCAGTGAAGAGGGTACTAGCTCTTACAATGAGCAGTTCTTC.

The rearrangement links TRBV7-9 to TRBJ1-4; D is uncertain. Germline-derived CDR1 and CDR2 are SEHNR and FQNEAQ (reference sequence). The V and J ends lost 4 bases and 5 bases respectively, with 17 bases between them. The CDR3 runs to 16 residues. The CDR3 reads CASSSLNLQGNEKLFF. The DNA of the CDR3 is TGTGCCAGCAGCTCTCTCAATTTACAAGGGAATGAAAAACTGTTTTTT.